This T cell receptor beta chain is from a study of beta chain features in type 1 diabetes. As for the study in general: Sorted cells, some 98,000,000 in number, were examined across all samples. Study-wide points: Moderate but significant shortening of TCRB CDR3s was recorded in all four CD4+ subsets from Type 1 diabetes patients. VDJ junctions from patients with type 1 diabetes contained fewer insertions and more deletions. Any role of HLA type in TCRB rearrangement remained unresolved here.

Expressed TCRB transcripts were sequenced, since all the RNA that had been isolated was reverse transcribed. Data came from immunoSEQ multiplex PCR; TCRdb stores just in-frame clones and leaves some out. The sample has about 900,000 clones, 17% seen once. Per germline, CDR1 SGHDT and CDR2 YYEEEE. This CDR3 spans 14 amino acids. The V segment lost 7 bases and the J segment 4 bases; nucleotides outside the gene matches: 9. Worth noting for this clone: Its specificity is not known.

Material: naive CD4+ T cells from blood. The source is a woman under 30 in good health. V gene TRBV5-6 combines with J gene TRBJ2-5; TRBD1 matches at 8 bases. The CDR3 sequence is CASGPADRVETQYF. In DNA, the CDR3 is TGTGCCAGCGGACCTGCGGACAGGGTAGAGACCCAGTACTTC.